Each of the 25 T cell receptor beta chains below was sequenced from the same sample in a study of regulatory T cells in long-lasting Graves disease. Library construction for TCR beta used iRepertoire HTBI primers and Arm-PCR of CDR3 regions. MiXCR, run by TCRdb on the multiplex PCR reads, gives a single entry per CDR3 protein. Found here are 400,000 to 500,000 distinct CDR3 sequences, 12% to 15% of them singletons; the top ten hold roughly 15%. Indicated time point: newly diagnosed GD, antithyroid drugs for less than 3 months. From PBMCs, RNA was extracted and then used to make the TCR library. These same data were also listed under a study on T cells in Graves' hyperthyroidism and ophthalmopathy.

The sequenced sample was peripheral blood mononuclear cells (PBMCs), obtained at new diagnosis, from a patient treated with antithyroid drugs. The receptors derive from a woman between 50 and 59 years old with Graves disease.

Ten or more counts support this clonotype. This chain joins TRBV29-1 and TRBJ2-3; D tentatively fits TRBD1 or TRBD2 (5 bases each). Germline CDR1 SQVTM, CDR2 ANQGSEA. The CDR3 contains 16 residues. Deletions cut 5 bases from V and 2 bases from J, with 20 bases between. The CDR3: CSVRRALAGLTDTQYF. CDR3 DNA sequence: TGCAGCGTTCGCAGGGCACTGGCGGGCCTCACAGATACGCAGTATTTT.

This clonotype was picked up a small number of times. The chain carries TRBV6-1 and TRBJ2-1, with 8 bases fitting TRBD1. V trimming: 6 bases; J trimming: 2 bases; junction bases outside the gene matches: 0. CDR1 is MNHNS, CDR2 SASEGT, per germline. The CDR3 covers 13 residues. The CDR3: CASRQGAYNEQFF. The CDR3 coding sequence is TGTGCCAGCAGACAGGGGGCCTACAATGAGCAGTTCTTC.

Regarding this clonotype: The CDR3 does not end in the conserved phenylalanine or tryptophan, so this is likely a read error. Because the CDR3's place on the DNA is in doubt, the DNA is left out and the CDR3 is given as listed by TCRdb. This CDR3 reads CASSQVGQGSGYY. This chain connects TRBV14 to TRBJ2-3; no check of the table's D call, TRBD1, against the DNA was made. The CDR3 sequence runs 13 residues, both termini included. Germline assignment: CDR1 SGHDN and CDR2 FVKESK.

The CDR3 coding sequence is TGTGCCAGCAGCCCCGATGAGGCGTCCGAGCAGTTCTTC. It specifies CASSPDEASEQFF. V and J are TRBV3-1 and TRBJ2-1; no reliable D call. The V gene lost 4 bases and the J gene lost 10 bases, with 14 bases spanning the gap. Germline V lookup: CDR1 LGHDT, CDR2 YNNKEL (reference sequence). This CDR3 is 13 amino acids long.

With respect to this clonotype: A much larger clone is a single base away; this may be a read error. The gene calls are TRBV20-1 and TRBJ2-1; maybe TRBD2 (5 bases). The germline V gene has CDR1 DFQATT and CDR2 SNEGSKA (reference sequence). This CDR3 is built from 13 residues. Trimming took 8 bases from V and 0 from J, leaving 11 bases between them. The CDR3 DNA reads TGCAGTAGCCAAGCGGCCTCCTACAATGAGCAGTTCTTC. As protein: CSSQAASYNEQFF.

The chain recombines TRBV4-1 with TRBJ2-6; D tentatively reads TRBD1 or TRBD2 (5 bases each). The CDR3 runs to 17 residues. Germline V CDR1 and CDR2: MGHRA, YSYEKL. The V end lost 0 bases, the J end lost 3 bases, and 12 bases lay between the germline ends. The CDR3 sequence is CASSQDGAGVGANVLTF. The CDR3 DNA follows: TGCGCCAGCAGCCAAGACGGGGCCGGGGTTGGGGCCAACGTCCTGACTTTC.

To note about this clonotype: Just one base apart from a much larger clone, this may be a read error. The rearrangement joins TRBV11-1 to TRBJ2-4; D not certain. This CDR3 comprises 14 residues. From germline, CDR1 is SGHAT and CDR2 FQDESV (reference sequence). The CDR3 nucleotides are TGTGCCAGCAGCTTAGCGTGGGAACAAAACATTCGGTACTTC. Translated, it gives CASSLAWEQNIRYF.

Comments on this clonotype: This may come from a read error, since a much larger clone is one base off. The V gene is TRBV25-1, the J gene TRBJ2-1; no reliable D call. CDR3 size: 15 residues. CDR1 MGHDK and CDR2 SYGVNS come from the germline V gene. CDR3 coding DNA: TGTGCCAGCAGTCGAGGTACTAACTCCCACAATGAGCAGTTCTTC. Its protein is CASSRGTNSHNEQFF.

This clonotype was detected ten times or more. V is TRBV10-3 and J is TRBJ2-1; D might be TRBD1 (5 bases). V shed 6 bases and J shed 3 bases, with 12 bases lying between them. CDR1 is ENHRY, CDR2 SYGVKD, per germline. The CDR3 spans 14 residues. The CDR3 region is CAISLDSYYNEQFF. The CDR3, as DNA: TGTGCCATCAGCCTTGACAGCTACTACAATGAGCAGTTCTTC.

The gene calls are TRBV25-1 and TRBJ2-6; 9 nucleotides match TRBD1. Germline CDR1 MGHDK, CDR2 SYGVNS. The CDR3 extends over 20 amino acids. V dropped 2 bases and J dropped 3; count of bases not matched to a gene: 14. The CDR3: CASSELSPGQGLVGANVLTF. The CDR3 bases are TGTGCCAGCAGTGAACTCTCACCGGGACAGGGACTGGTTGGGGCCAACGTCCTGACTTTC. Looking up the rest from reference TRBV25-1 and TRBJ2-6 gives the full variable domain: EADIYQTPRYLVIGTGKKITLECSQTMGHDKMYWYQQDPGMELHLIHYSYGVNSTEKGDLSSESTVSRIRTEHFPLTLESARPSHTSQYLCASSELSPGQGLVGANVLTFGAGSRLTVL.

The chain couples TRBV2 to TRBJ1-6; 7 bases are a match to TRBD1. CDR1 and CDR2 from the germline V gene are SNHLY and FYNNEI. V gave up 4 bases and J gave up 7 bases; unmatched junction bases: 7. The CDR3 contains 15 residues. CDR3 loop: CASSGTGVRNSPLHF. CDR3 in DNA: TGTGCCAGCAGTGGAACAGGGGTGCGAAATTCACCCCTCCACTTT.

About this clonotype itself: A much bigger clone sits one base away, suggesting this may be a read error. CDR3 bases: TGCGCCAGCAGCTTGGAAGTCAATCAGCGCCAGCATTTT. It codes for CASSLEVNQRQHF. The chain employs TRBV5-1 and TRBJ1-5; D is ambiguous. CDR1 and CDR2 from the germline V gene are SGHRS and YFSETQ. This CDR3 is 13 amino acids long. Full variable domain (remainder filled in from reference TRBV5-1 and TRBJ1-5): KAGVTQTPRYLIKTRGQQVTLSCSPISGHRSVSWYQQTPGQGLQFLFEYFSETQRNKGNFPGRFSGRQFSNSRSEMNVSTLELGDSALYLCASSLEVNQRQHFGDGTRLSIL.

The sample holds many counts of this clonotype. This sequence joins TRBV5-1 and TRBJ1-1, with a possible D match to TRBD1 (5 bases). Trimming took 4 bases from V and 6 from J, leaving 25 bases between them. This CDR3 contains 17 residues. CDR1 and CDR2 from the germline V gene are SGHRS and YFSETQ. The CDR3 loop is CASSPNPHQGFTAEAFF. CDR3 nucleotide sequence: TGCGCCAGCAGCCCGAACCCACATCAGGGATTCACCGCTGAAGCTTTCTTT.

V is TRBV29-1 and J is TRBJ1-2; TRBD1 is a possible D gene (6 bases). This CDR3 has 16 amino acids. V was shortened by 1 base and J by 4 bases, with 19 bases between the two germline ends. In germline, CDR1 is SQVTM, CDR2 ANQGSEA. DNA for the CDR3: TGCAGCGTTGAAGGATCAGGACAGCCAGGCGTCTATGGCTACACCTTC. This codes for CSVEGSGQPGVYGYTF.

The chain combines TRBV29-1 with TRBJ2-3, with TRBD2 matching 11 bases. The CDR3 loop spans 17 amino acids. The junction had 11 bases not matched to a gene; V was cut back by 2 bases and J by 4 bases. CDR1 is SQVTM, CDR2 ANQGSEA, per germline. DNA of the CDR3: TGCAGCGTTGAAACGACTAGCGGGACGGGAAAGGCAGATACGCAGTATTTT. It translates to CSVETTSGTGKADTQYF.

In this sample, this clonotype turned up many times. The V call is TRBV5-1, the J call TRBJ2-5, with 14 bases identical to TRBD2. Germline V gene sequence: CDR1 SGHRS, CDR2 YFSETQ. J was trimmed by 3 bases and V by 2 bases; bases with no gene match: 6. This CDR3 is 17 amino acids long. CDR3 residues: CASSLPRLAGGKETQYF. CDR3 bases: TGCGCCAGCAGCTTACCCCGACTAGCGGGAGGGAAAGAGACCCAGTACTTC.

At least ten counts were recorded for this clonotype. V usage is TRBV25-1 and J usage is TRBJ2-3, with D maybe TRBD1 (6 bases). The CDR3 extends over 16 amino acids. CDR1 and CDR2 (germline): MGHDK, SYGVNS. Trimming stripped 5 bases from V and 2 bases from J, with 17 bases between. The CDR3 DNA is TGTGCCAGCAGTCCTAGGGCGGACAGTTACACAGATACGCAGTATTTT. Protein sequence: CASSPRADSYTDTQYF.

The table lists this clonotype with a few counts. The rearrangement uses TRBV7-2 and TRBJ1-4; D ambiguous. Trimming shortened V by 5 bases and J by 0 bases, and 13 bases separated the two germline ends. Germline V gene data show CDR1 as SGHTA and CDR2 as FQGNSA. The CDR3 is 16 amino acids. As DNA, the CDR3 is TGTGCCAGCAGCCGACGGAGCGTAACAACTAATGAAAAACTGTTTTTT. Its protein is CASSRRSVTTNEKLFF.

Ten or more counts support this clonotype. The rearrangement uses TRBV7-9 and TRBJ2-3; a weak D match, TRBD2 (7 bases). This CDR3 region has 14 residues. V dropped 5 bases and J dropped 6 bases, with 15 bases sitting between them. Germline CDR1 SEHNR, CDR2 FQNEAQ (reference sequence). CDR3 DNA sequence: TGTGCCAGCAGCGGAGAAGGGGGGGATGATACGCAGTATTTT. This translates into CASSGEGGDDTQYF.

In this sample, this clonotype turned up many times. The chain is built from TRBV2 and TRBJ2-7; D is possibly TRBD2 (5 bases). Between the trimmed V and J ends, which lost 7 bases and 2 bases, there was a span of 9 bases. The germline V gene encodes CDR1 SNHLY and CDR2 FYNNEI. This CDR3 region has 12 residues. CDR3 in DNA: TGTGCCAGCACCCGGGATACCTACGAGCAGTACTTC. It translates to CASTRDTYEQYF.

This clonotype was seen many times. The chain combines TRBV7-3 with TRBJ2-1, with 11 bases fitting TRBD2. The V and J ends lost 5 bases and 10 bases, in that order; junction bases with no gene match: 10. This CDR3 has 15 amino acids. Germline assignment: CDR1 SGHTA and CDR2 FQGTGA. The CDR3 DNA sequence: TGTGCCAGCAGCAAAACGGTAGCGGGAGGGCGCGAGCAGTTCTTC. Protein sequence: CASSKTVAGGREQFF. Drawing the rest from reference TRBV7-3 and TRBJ2-1, the complete variable domain is GAGVSQTPSNKVTEKGKYVELRCDPISGHTALYWYRQSLGQGPEFLIYFQGTGAADDSGLPNDRFFAVRPEGSVSTLKIQRTERGDSAVYLCASSKTVAGGREQFFGPGTRLTVL.

The chain has TRBV5-4 and TRBJ1-2, with 9 bases lining up with TRBD1. The V segment lost 1 base and the J segment 8 bases; nucleotides outside the gene matches: 9. Germline V gene lookup returns CDR1 SGHNT and CDR2 YYREEE (reference sequence). CDR3 length: 15 residues. The CDR3 is CASSLTPGTGNGYTF. The CDR3 nucleotides are TGTGCCAGCAGCTTGACTCCCGGGACAGGGAACGGCTACACCTTC.

Worth noting for this clonotype: A much more abundant neighbour one base away suggests this may be a read error. The genes are TRBV30 and TRBJ2-4; D may be TRBD1 (5 bases). The CDR3 totals 16 residues. In germline, CDR1 is GTSNPN, CDR2 SVGIG (reference sequence). The CDR3 nucleotides read TGTGCCCGGAGTGCACCAGGGTCACGGGCCAAAAACATTCAGTACTTC. Its translation is CARSAPGSRAKNIQYF.

This sequence joins TRBV10-1 and TRBJ1-5; D is unclear. The CDR3 totals 16 residues. Trimming pared 6 bases from V and 0 bases from J, leaving 15 bases between. Germline loops: CDR1 WNHNN, CDR2 SYGVQD (reference sequence). CDR3 in amino acids: CASSLRSNYSNQPQHF. CDR3 nucleotides: TGCGCCAGCAGCTTAAGGTCGAACTATAGCAATCAGCCCCAGCATTTT.

In its sample, this clonotype was seen many times. The J gene is TRBJ2-1, the V gene TRBV11-2; D is ambiguous. The germline gives CDR1 SGHAT, CDR2 FQNNGV. The CDR3 runs to 15 residues. V lost 0 bases and J lost 6, with 12 bases in between. In nucleotides, the CDR3 is TGTGCCAGCAGCTTAGAGATCCGGGCCCGCAATGAGCAGTTCTTC. Protein product: CASSLEIRARNEQFF. The complete variable domain, with remaining parts taken from reference TRBV11-2 and TRBJ2-1, reads EAGVAQSPRYKIIEKRQSVAFWCNPISGHATLYWYQQILGQGPKLLIQFQNNGVVDDSQLPKDRFSAERLKGVDSTLKIQPAKLEDSAVYLCASSLEIRARNEQFFGPGTRLTVL.